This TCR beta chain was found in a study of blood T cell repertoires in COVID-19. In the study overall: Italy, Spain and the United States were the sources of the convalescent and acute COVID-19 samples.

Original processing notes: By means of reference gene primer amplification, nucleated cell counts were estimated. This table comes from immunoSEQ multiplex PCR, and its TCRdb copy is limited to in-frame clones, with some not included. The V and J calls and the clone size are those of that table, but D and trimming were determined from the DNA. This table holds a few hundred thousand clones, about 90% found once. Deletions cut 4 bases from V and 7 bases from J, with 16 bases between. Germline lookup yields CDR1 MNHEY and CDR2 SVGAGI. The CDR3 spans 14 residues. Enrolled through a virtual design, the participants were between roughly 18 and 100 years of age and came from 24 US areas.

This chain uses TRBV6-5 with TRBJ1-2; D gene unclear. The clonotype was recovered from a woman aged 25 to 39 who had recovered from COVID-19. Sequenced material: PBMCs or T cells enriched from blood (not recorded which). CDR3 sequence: CASSFEGPRAGYTF. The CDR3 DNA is TGTGCCAGCAGTTTCGAGGGCCCGAGAGCTGGCTACACCTTC.